One T cell receptor (beta chain) is described in this entry. The CDR3 spans 15 residues. The germline CDR1 and CDR2 sequences are LNHDA and SQIVND (reference sequence). V was cut by 3 bases and J by 5 bases, with 16 bases left in between. Every PCR reaction included synthetic inline CDR3 controls for all V-J pairings. The method was immunoSEQ multiplex PCR; TCRdb's version includes in-frame clones alone and lacks a portion of them. Of fewer than 40,000 clones in the sample, around nine tenths were seen once. This sample is drawn from a study of multiple sclerosis patients with progressive multifocal leukoencephalopathy. Time point specified: before natalizumab initiation. T0 refers to blood drawn before natalizumab was first infused.

J is TRBJ1-1 and V is TRBV19; D not certain. Sequencing was done on a sample of PBMCs. This TCR derives from a human donor with multiple sclerosis. The CDR3 DNA reads TGTGCCAGTAGTATCGTGGCCGGGCCGGGGACTGAAGCTTTCTTT. Amino acid sequence: CASSIVAGPGTEAFF.